This T cell receptor (beta chain) originates from a study of blood T cell repertoires in COVID-19. Study details: Spain, Italy and the United States supplied samples that represented acute and convalescent COVID-19. The analysed material was cDNA or gDNA that came from T cells, B-cell-depleted T cells, or PBMCs.

Original analysis: For nucleated cells, counts were estimated from reference gene primer amplification. Assay: immunoSEQ multiplex PCR; the TCRdb copy retains only in-frame clones and omits some. D and trimming were read from the DNA, whereas the V and J calls and clone size are those reported in that table. The repertoire holds approximately 170,000 clones, with 80% to 90% as singletons. Germline V gene data show CDR1 as SGHRS and CDR2 as YFSETQ. Trimming shortened V by 0 bases and J by 0 bases, and 10 bases separated the two germline ends. The CDR3 sequence is 16 residues long. The sequence derives from a man aged 45-60 years with active or convalescent COVID-19. The chain carries TRBV5-1 and TRBJ1-3; no clear D. Input material: peripheral blood. The DNA for the CDR3 is TGCGCCAGCAGCTTGGCCATCGGGGACTCTGGAAACACCATATATTTT. Its protein product is CASSLAIGDSGNTIYF.